In this sample, the clone carrying this TCR beta chain turned up a few times. No antigen is known for it. This sample was included in a study of beta chain features in type 1 diabetes. Findings of the study overall: PCR might favor shorter templates, equally in patients and controls.

The sequenced template was cDNA made from the entire isolated RNA. Assay used: immunoSEQ multiplex PCR; TCRdb lists only in-frame clones, some missing. The table includes nearly 350,000 clones, roughly 8% detected once. The CDR3 totals 14 residues. V was clipped by 1 base and J by 6 bases, with 14 bases between them. Germline V gene sequence: CDR1 SGHNT, CDR2 YYREEE (reference sequence). The sample consisted of central memory CD4+ T cells from blood. This clonotype was sampled from a woman younger than 30 in good health. This chain uses TRBV5-4 with TRBJ2-7; D is perhaps TRBD1 (6 bases). In DNA, the CDR3 is TGTGCCAGCAGCTTGCTCGGCAGGGGCGCCGAGCAGTACTTC. It specifies CASSLLGRGAEQYF.